A selection of T cell receptor beta chains follows, all from one sample in a study of spatial heterogeneity in lung cancer. TCRdb independently ran MiXCR on the 5' RACE reads; one entry per CDR3 protein. Of under 75,000 distinct CDR3 sequences in the sample, more than 10% were seen once. The sample was PBMCs, taken at surgery. The receptors originated from a male donor with early-stage non-small cell lung cancer. CDR3s include the opening cysteine and the closing phenylalanine or tryptophan. D genes are given only for firm matches. Expanded clones are given a class, and other clones once, few, many or no size at all.

V	D	size	J	CDR3	DNA
TRBV6-1	TRBD2	.	TRBJ2-3	CASSVSGTSTDTQYF	TGTGCCAGCAGCGTTAGCGGGACTAGCACAGATACGCAGTATTTT
TRBV6-5	.	.	TRBJ1-2	CASSPRPAGYTF	TGTGCCAGCAGCCCACGTCCTGCCGGCTACACCTTC
TRBV7-7	.	many	TRBJ2-3	CASSRTGGNTDTQYF	TGTGCCAGCTCCCGGACGGGCGGAAACACAGATACGCAGTATTTT
TRBV27	TRBD2	many	TRBJ2-3	CASSLMEGGPGDTQYF	TGTGCCAGCAGCTTGATGGAGGGAGGGCCAGGAGATACGCAGTATTTT
TRBV3-1	.	many	TRBJ2-1	CASSQVADSYNEQFF	TGTGCCAGCAGCCAAGTAGCGGACTCCTACAATGAGCAGTTCTTC
TRBV12-3/TRBV12-4	.	.	TRBJ2-1	CASSPPGLRVSSYNEQFF	TGTGCCAGCAGTCCCCCGGGGCTGCGGGTTAGCTCCTACAATGAGCAGTTCTTC
TRBV6-6	.	few	TRBJ1-2	CASSQLGTGPSSGYTF	TGTGCCAGCAGTCAGCTCGGGACGGGGCCTTCTAGTGGCTACACCTTC
TRBV7-2	.	.	TRBJ2-7	CASSLVTAYEQYF	TGTGCCAGCAGCTTAGTGACTGCCTACGAGCAGTACTTC
TRBV20-1	.	.	TRBJ1-2	CSAPGAANGYTF	TGCAGTGCCCCGGGGGCAGCGAATGGCTACACCTTC
TRBV7-8	.	few	TRBJ1-3	CASNGGSSGNTIYF	TGTGCCAGCAACGGGGGGAGTTCTGGAAACACCATATATTTT
TRBV10-3	.	many	TRBJ2-2	CAITFSPANTGELFF	TGTGCCATCACCTTTAGCCCCGCCAACACCGGGGAGCTGTTTTTT
TRBV7-8	.	few	TRBJ2-3	CASSATGASGDTQYF	TGTGCCAGCAGCGCAACGGGCGCCAGTGGTGATACGCAGTATTTT
TRBV30	.	.	TRBJ2-3	CAWTLGTPGVYF	TGTGCCTGGACTCTAGGGACTCCAGGGGTGTATTTT
TRBV5-6	TRBD1	many	TRBJ2-5	CASSTPGQGHRETQYF	TGTGCCAGCAGCACGCCGGGACAGGGTCACAGAGAGACCCAGTACTTC
TRBV29-1	.	few	TRBJ2-2	CSVAGSNTGELFF	TGCAGCGTCGCAGGGAGTAACACCGGGGAGCTGTTTTTT
TRBV27	.	.	TRBJ2-3	CASSLLGFPDTQYF	TGTGCCAGCAGTTTATTGGGGTTCCCAGATACGCAGTATTTT
TRBV4-3	.	.	TRBJ1-1	CASSPERARNTEAFF	TGCGCCAGCAGCCCTGAGCGGGCTCGGAACACTGAAGCTTTCTTT
TRBV2	.	.	TRBJ2-3	CASTSSTGIDTQYF	TGTGCCAGCACTTCCTCAACGGGGATCGATACGCAGTATTTT
TRBV7-6	.	few	TRBJ1-1	CASSPLNREYGTEAFF	TGTGCCAGCAGCCCCCTAAACAGGGAGTATGGCACTGAAGCTTTCTTT
TRBV27	.	.	TRBJ1-2	CASSDRSYGYTF	TGTGCCAGCAGTGACAGGTCCTATGGCTACACCTTC
TRBV4-2	TRBD2	few	TRBJ2-1	CASSQDGVAGPSSYNEQFF	TGTGCCAGCAGCCAAGATGGGGTAGCGGGACCTTCCTCCTACAATGAGCAGTTCTTC
TRBV20-1	.	many	TRBJ2-1	CSASQRAEQFF	TGCAGTGCTAGCCAAAGGGCTGAGCAGTTCTTC